This T cell receptor (beta chain) was identified in a study of response to subunit inactivated influenza vaccine. One entry per CDR3 protein, called by TCRdb with MiXCR from the RT-PCR reads. Of under 750,000 distinct CDR3 sequences in the sample, over 9.5% are singletons; the top ten hold 10% to 13%. Regarding the study as a whole: Authors suggested each seasonal influenza vaccination recruits few new T cells.

About this clonotype itself: Its antigen is still unknown.

Deletions cut 1 base from V and 4 bases from J, with 11 bases between. This CDR3 spans 14 amino acids. Germline V gives CDR1 SGHKS, CDR2 YYEKEE (reference sequence). Sequencing used PBMCs from blood, obtained on the day of vaccination. The receptor's source is a middle-aged man who received an inactivated influenza vaccine. The chain has TRBV5-5 and TRBJ2-5; D may be TRBD2 (6 bases). CDR3 residues: CASSLLGGRETQYF. CDR3 nucleotide sequence: TGTGCCAGCAGCTTGCTGGGGGGACGAGAGACCCAGTACTTC.